This entry is about one TCR beta chain. The entry originates in a study of technical replicates of blood from a handful of donors. The CDR3 is 15 amino acids. V shed 2 bases, J shed 7 bases, and the junction held 10 bases outside the gene matches. Germline V gives CDR1 SGHDT, CDR2 YYEEEE. Clones were read by immunoSEQ multiplex PCR, and TCRdb kept only the in-frame ones, dropping some. The data contain 74,000 or so clones, around 90% of them singletons. This chain connects TRBV5-6 to TRBJ2-3; 7 bases are a match to TRBD2. The source is a human donor in good health. The sample was T cells isolated from PBMCs. In DNA form, the CDR3 reads TGTGCCAGCAGCTTCCTAGAAGCTAGCGGCCATACGCAGTATTTT. It is translated as CASSFLEASGHTQYF.